This entry describes one T cell receptor (beta chain). Its antigen is currently unknown. This sample is drawn from a study of radiotherapy plus CTLA-4 blockade in lung cancer. Study at large: Disease control was seen in approximately 31% of patients, objective responses in 15% to 20%. Findings and caveats of the study: The best predictor of response was reported to be early blood T cell clone dynamics, with interferon-beta. TCR clones originating in tumors grew in number in blood after radiotherapy plus ipilimumab.

Only in-frame clones appear in the TCRdb table, and some are missing; sequencing was by immunoSEQ multiplex PCR. This table has under 110,000 clones, more than 75% appearing once. Germline V CDR1 and CDR2: SGHRS, YFSETQ. V was cut by 2 bases and J by 2 bases, with 14 bases left in between. The CDR3 is 15 amino acids. People whose metastatic non-small-cell lung cancer was chemo-refractory got focal radiation along with CTLA-4 blockade by ipilimumab. The sequence was collected from a human donor with non-small cell lung cancer that progressed on radiotherapy plus ipilimumab. Some clones in this sample may be carry-over from other donors' samples. This sequence joins TRBV5-1 and TRBJ2-7; the D call may be TRBD1 or TRBD2 (5 bases each). The sample was peripheral blood, taken from a patient treated with radiotherapy plus ipilimumab. CDR3 DNA sequence: TGCGCCAGCAGCTTCACACCGGGGCCTACCTACGAGCAGTACTTC. This encodes CASSFTPGPTYEQYF.